This is a list of T cell receptor beta chains from one sample in a study of shared clonotypes between healthy human individuals. Measured with immunoSEQ multiplex PCR; TCRdb has only the in-frame clones, and not every one. This table holds around 640,000 clones, 96% found once. The sequenced sample consisted of naive CD8+ T cells sorted from blood. The receptors were gathered from a woman aged 25 to 45 in good health. Each CDR3 is given with its conserved first and last residue. A D gene is named only where the DNA matches it firmly. A clone size is listed for some rows: how often the clone was seen (once, few, many), or a class if it is expanded.

v_call	clone_size	d_call	j_call	cdr3_aa	cdr3_nt
TRBV4-1	NA	TRBD1	TRBJ1-1	CASSIMTGGDTEAFF	TGCGCCAGCAGCATAATGACAGGGGGCGACACTGAAGCTTTCTTT
TRBV27	once	NA	TRBJ2-1	CASSSSTDRHNEQFF	TGTGCCAGCAGTAGCTCGACAGACAGACACAATGAGCAGTTCTTC
TRBV11-2	NA	NA	TRBJ2-3	CASSPYTGSSPAGTQYF	TGTGCCAGCAGCCCGTACACAGGGAGTTCACCAGCGGGTACGCAGTATTTT
TRBV5-1	once	NA	TRBJ1-3	CASSSDSRSGNTIYF	TGCGCCAGCAGCTCGGACAGTCGCTCTGGAAACACCATATATTTT
TRBV5-1	NA	NA	TRBJ1-2	CASSVSRPGPANYGYTF	TGCGCCAGCAGCGTCAGTCGACCGGGGCCAGCTAACTATGGCTACACCTTC
TRBV11-2	NA	NA	TRBJ2-5	CASSSELHSETQYF	TGTGCCAGCAGCTCGGAGCTACATTCGGAGACCCAGTACTTC
TRBV5-1	NA	NA	TRBJ2-7	CASSEDAGPIGEQYF	TGCGCCAGCAGCGAGGACGCGGGACCTATTGGCGAGCAGTACTTC
TRBV15	NA	TRBD2	TRBJ2-1	CATRAGGGDNEQFF	TGTGCCACCAGGGCGGGAGGGGGGGACAATGAGCAGTTCTTC
TRBV4-1	NA	NA	TRBJ2-7	CASSNGKGGYEQYF	TGCGCCAGCAGTAACGGGAAAGGAGGCTACGAGCAGTACTTC
TRBV4-1	NA	TRBD1	TRBJ1-1	CASSPAGTGHEAFF	TGCGCCAGCAGCCCCGCCGGGACAGGGCATGAAGCTTTCTTT
TRBV14	NA	NA	TRBJ1-2	CASSQFPGHLYTF	TGTGCCAGCAGCCAGTTTCCGGGACACCTTTACACCTTC
TRBV9	NA	NA	TRBJ2-7	CASSGTGTEQYF	TGTGCCAGCAGCGGAACAGGGACCGAGCAGTACTTC
TRBV21-1	NA	NA	TRBJ2-2	CASSLPLDHTGELFF	TGTGCCAGCAGCCTTCCCTTAGATCACACCGGGGAGCTGTTTTTT
TRBV12-1	few	NA	TRBJ1-1	CASSIFSGVLNTEAFF	TGTGCCAGCAGCATTTTCTCAGGGGTGTTGAACACTGAAGCTTTCTTT
TRBV5-1	NA	NA	TRBJ2-3	CASSLAIAQSTDTQYF	TGCGCCAGCAGCTTGGCAATAGCGCAAAGCACAGATACGCAGTATTTT
TRBV7-9	NA	TRBD2	TRBJ2-1	CASSSGSSGIYNEQFF	TGTGCCAGCAGCTCCGGGTCTAGCGGGATATACAATGAGCAGTTCTTC
TRBV6-1	NA	TRBD2	TRBJ2-1	CASSDGLAGWNEQFF	TGTGCCAGCAGTGATGGACTAGCGGGATGGAATGAGCAGTTCTTC
TRBV7-9	NA	NA	TRBJ1-4	CASSGKGEQEKLFF	TGTGCCAGCAGCGGGAAGGGGGAACAAGAAAAACTGTTTTTT
TRBV9	NA	TRBD1	TRBJ2-7	CASSAGQGSTKQYF	TGTGCCAGCAGCGCCGGACAGGGATCTACGAAACAGTACTTC
TRBV2	NA	NA	TRBJ1-1	CASSGGIQYTEAFF	TGTGCCAGCAGTGGGGGGATACAGTACACTGAAGCTTTCTTT
TRBV2	NA	NA	TRBJ2-1	CASSAWESGNEQFF	TGTGCCAGCAGTGCGTGGGAGTCTGGCAATGAGCAGTTCTTC
TRBV28	NA	TRBD1	TRBJ2-7	CASSLRTGLEQYF	TGTGCCAGCAGTTTAAGGACAGGGCTCGAGCAGTACTTC
TRBV2	NA	TRBD1	TRBJ2-7	CASSEADRLYEQYF	TGTGCCAGCAGTGAGGCGGACAGGCTATACGAGCAGTACTTC
TRBV7-9	NA	TRBD1	TRBJ2-5	CASSLIRSGGGETQYF	TGTGCCAGCAGCTTAATAAGGTCAGGGGGCGGGGAGACCCAGTACTTC
TRBV5-1	once	NA	TRBJ2-1	CASSLGGALDEQFF	TGCGCCAGCAGCTTGGGCGGGGCCCTGGATGAGCAGTTCTTC
TRBV5-1	NA	NA	TRBJ2-7	CASSFFGSSHEQYF	TGCGCCAGCAGCTTTTTTGGTTCGAGCCACGAGCAGTACTTC
TRBV2	NA	NA	TRBJ2-5	CAMIATGEETQYF	TGTGCCATGATCGCGACTGGAGAAGAGACCCAGTACTTC
TRBV29-1	NA	TRBD1	TRBJ1-1	CSMRDRANTEAFF	TGCAGCATGAGGGACAGGGCGAACACTGAAGCTTTCTTT
TRBV4-1	NA	NA	TRBJ1-3	CASSLRAGKEAGNTIYF	TGCGCCAGCAGTCTTAGGGCAGGGAAGGAAGCTGGAAACACCATATATTTT
TRBV25-1	NA	NA	TRBJ1-2	CASTPGGDYGYTF	TGTGCCAGCACCCCGGGTGGGGACTATGGCTACACCTTC
TRBV27	NA	NA	TRBJ1-5	CASSLTPGGQPQHF	TGTGCCAGCAGTTTAACTCCGGGCGGGCAGCCCCAGCATTTT
TRBV7-9	NA	NA	TRBJ2-7	CASSGAERPYEQYF	TGTGCCAGCAGCGGGGCCGAGCGCCCCTACGAGCAGTACTTC
TRBV2	NA	TRBD1	TRBJ2-1	CASSEVRGGGSYNEQFF	TGTGCCAGCAGTGAAGTTCGAGGGGGCGGCTCCTACAATGAGCAGTTCTTC
TRBV5-4	NA	NA	TRBJ1-5	CASSLGGGVIQPQHF	TGTGCCAGCAGCTTGGGGGGTGGGGTAATTCAGCCCCAGCATTTT